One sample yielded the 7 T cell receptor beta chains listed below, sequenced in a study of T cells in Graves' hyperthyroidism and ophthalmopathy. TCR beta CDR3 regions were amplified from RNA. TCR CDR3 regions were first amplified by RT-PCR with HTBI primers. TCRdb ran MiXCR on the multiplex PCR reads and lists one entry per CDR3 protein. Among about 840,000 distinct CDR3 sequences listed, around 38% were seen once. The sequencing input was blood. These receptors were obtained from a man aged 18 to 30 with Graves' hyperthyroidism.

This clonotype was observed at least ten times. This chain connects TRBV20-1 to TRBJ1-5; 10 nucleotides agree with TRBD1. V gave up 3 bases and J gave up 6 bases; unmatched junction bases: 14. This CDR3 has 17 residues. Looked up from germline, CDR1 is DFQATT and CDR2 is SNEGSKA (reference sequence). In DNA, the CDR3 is TGCAGTGCTAGTCGTCTGGGGACAGGGGAGTTGGGTCAGCCCCAGCATTTT. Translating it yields CSASRLGTGELGQPQHF.

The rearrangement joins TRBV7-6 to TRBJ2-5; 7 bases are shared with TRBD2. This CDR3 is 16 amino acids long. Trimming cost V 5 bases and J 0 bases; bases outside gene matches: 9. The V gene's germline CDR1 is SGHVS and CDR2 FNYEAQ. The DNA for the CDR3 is TGTGCCAGCAGCCCCGGGGGGATCCCTTACCAAGAGACCCAGTACTTC. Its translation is CASSPGGIPYQETQYF.

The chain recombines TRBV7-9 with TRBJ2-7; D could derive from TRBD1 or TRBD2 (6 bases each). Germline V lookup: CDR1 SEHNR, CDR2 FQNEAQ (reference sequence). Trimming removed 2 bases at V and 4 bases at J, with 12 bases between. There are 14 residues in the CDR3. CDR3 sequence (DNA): TGTGCCAGCAGCTTATTCGGGGGCGCTTACGAGCAGTACTTC. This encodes CASSLFGGAYEQYF.

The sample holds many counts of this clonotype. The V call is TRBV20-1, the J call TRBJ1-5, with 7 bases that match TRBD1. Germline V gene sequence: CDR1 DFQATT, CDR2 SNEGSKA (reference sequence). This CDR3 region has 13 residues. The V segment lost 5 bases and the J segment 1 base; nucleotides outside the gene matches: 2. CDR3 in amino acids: CSARQGSNQPQHF. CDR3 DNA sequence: TGCAGTGCTCGACAGGGAAGCAATCAGCCCCAGCATTTT.

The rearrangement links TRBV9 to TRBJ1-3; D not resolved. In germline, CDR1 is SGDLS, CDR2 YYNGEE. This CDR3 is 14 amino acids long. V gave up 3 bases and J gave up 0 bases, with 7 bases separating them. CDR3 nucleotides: TGTGCCAGCAGCGAAAGAAGCTCTGGAAACACCATATATTTT. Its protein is CASSERSSGNTIYF.

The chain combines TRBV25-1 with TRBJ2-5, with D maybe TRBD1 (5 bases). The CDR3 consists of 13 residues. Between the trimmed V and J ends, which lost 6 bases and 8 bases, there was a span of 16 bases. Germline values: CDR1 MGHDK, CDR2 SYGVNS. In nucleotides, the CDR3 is TGTGCCAGCAGCCAAGGGGCCCTGGAAACCCAGTACTTC. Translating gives CASSQGALETQYF.

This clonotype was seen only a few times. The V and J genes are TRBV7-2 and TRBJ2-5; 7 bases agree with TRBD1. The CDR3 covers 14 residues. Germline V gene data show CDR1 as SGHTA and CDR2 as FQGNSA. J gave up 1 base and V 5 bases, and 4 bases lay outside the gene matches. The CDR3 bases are TGTGCCAGCAGCCCGGACAGGACCCAAGAGACCCAGTACTTC. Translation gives CASSPDRTQETQYF.